These 30 T cell receptor beta chains were all obtained from the same sample, sequenced in a study of lymphopenia after photon versus proton radiotherapy. Profiled with immunoSEQ multiplex PCR; TCRdb holds only in-frame clones, not every one. The sample consists of roughly 150,000 clones, around nine tenths of them appearing once. Source: peripheral blood, taken from a patient treated with photon-based radiotherapy. These TCRs come from a man aged 50 or older with gastric cancer.

V usage is TRBV28 and J usage is TRBJ1-5; no clear D gene. Germline assignment: CDR1 MDHEN and CDR2 SYDVKM. V lost 4 bases, J lost 6 bases, and 4 bases lay in between. CDR3 length: 11 amino acids. The CDR3 DNA reads TGTGCCAGCAGTTCCCGTCAGCCCCAGCATTTT. The encoded protein is CASSSRQPQHF.

This chain connects TRBV30 to TRBJ1-1, with a tentative D call TRBD1 (5 bases). Between the trimmed V and J ends, which lost 4 bases and 3 bases, there was a span of 12 bases. Per germline, CDR1 GTSNPN and CDR2 SVGIG (reference sequence). CDR3 length equals 13 residues. This CDR3 is CAWNLRGDTEAFF. In nucleotides, the CDR3 is TGTGCCTGGAACCTTAGAGGGGACACTGAAGCTTTCTTT.

In this sample, this clone turned up once. The J gene is TRBJ2-5, the V gene TRBV29-1; either TRBD1 or TRBD2 may supply D (5 bases each). The V end was cut by 1 base, the J end by 11 bases, with 26 bases between. Looked up from germline, CDR1 is SQVTM and CDR2 is ANQGSEA. This CDR3 comprises 16 residues. The CDR3: CSVEAGRDRVKREQYF. As DNA, the CDR3 is TGCAGCGTTGAAGCGGGTCGGGACCGTGTAAAGAGGGAGCAGTACTTC.

About this clone itself: Other nucleotide sequences from this sample produce the same CDR3. This chain joins TRBV6-5 and TRBJ2-7, with 7 bases fitting TRBD1. This CDR3 spans 14 amino acids. Trimming took 6 bases from V and 2 from J; bases not matched to a gene: 7. The germline V gene has CDR1 MNHEY and CDR2 SVGAGI. The CDR3 region has the DNA TGTGCCAGCAGCTACGGGCAGGGGGCCTACGAGCAGTACTTC. It is translated as CASSYGQGAYEQYF.

This clone was counted once. This chain links TRBV6-5 with TRBJ1-1; 7 nucleotides align to TRBD1. Germline CDR1 MNHEY, CDR2 SVGAGI. V lost 0 bases to trimming and J lost 3 bases; unmatched junction nucleotides: 7. There are 16 residues in the CDR3. CDR3 in amino acids: CASSYSGRGADTEAFF. The CDR3 DNA is TGTGCCAGCAGTTACTCGGGCAGGGGGGCCGACACTGAAGCTTTCTTT.

On this clone itself: The same CDR3 can be traced to other DNA sequences in this sample. The chain combines TRBV5-6 with TRBJ1-5; D remains ambiguous. The CDR3 extends over 12 amino acids. Trimming took off 3 bases at V and 4 bases at J, with 5 bases between the two ends. The germline V gene has CDR1 SGHDT and CDR2 YYEEEE. The CDR3 spells CASSSDNQPQHF. For the CDR3, the DNA is TGTGCCAGCAGCTCAGATAATCAGCCCCAGCATTTT.

The J gene is TRBJ2-5, the V gene TRBV5-4, with 10 bases that match TRBD2. CDR3 length equals 15 residues. In germline, CDR1 is SGHNT, CDR2 YYREEE (reference sequence). The V gene end was trimmed by 4 bases and the J gene end by 4 bases; junction bases not matched to a gene: 7. The DNA of the CDR3 is TGTGCCAGCAGCCTTTCTGAGCGGGAGGGAGAGACCCAGTACTTC. It yields the protein CASSLSEREGETQYF. The variable domain in full, completed from reference TRBV5-4 and TRBJ2-5, reads ETGVTQSPTHLIKTRGQQVTLRCSSQSGHNTVSWYQQALGQGPQFIFQYYREEENGRGNFPPRFSGLQFPNYSSELNVNALELDDSALYLCASSLSEREGETQYFGPGTRLLVL.

DNA for the CDR3: TGTGCCAGCAGCCAAGTTGGGCTAGCGGGCGGGGAGCTGTTTTTT. Translated, it gives CASSQVGLAGGELFF. This chain uses TRBV4-2 with TRBJ2-2, with 8 positions matching TRBD2. The germline CDR1 and CDR2 sequences are LGHNA and YNFKEQ. With V trimmed by 1 base and J by 7 bases, 5 bases remained unmatched. This CDR3 has 15 amino acids.

The V gene is TRBV7-3, the J gene TRBJ2-2; tentative D call: TRBD2 (5 bases). The CDR3 has 15 amino acids. CDR1 and CDR2 (germline): SGHTA, FQGTGA. V was cut by 3 bases and J by 1 base, with 9 bases left in between. The CDR3 DNA reads as TGTGCCAGCAGCTTTGCCGGAGGGAACACCGGGGAGCTGTTTTTT. Translated, it gives CASSFAGGNTGELFF.

The chain carries TRBV5-1 and TRBJ1-1, with D unclear. Germline V gene lookup returns CDR1 SGHRS and CDR2 YFSETQ. There are 14 residues in the CDR3. V was pared by 2 bases and J by 2 bases, with 10 bases between. The CDR3 DNA reads TGCGCCAGCAGCTTTCAGGCAGACAACACTGAAGCTTTCTTT. Translating it yields CASSFQADNTEAFF.

The chain couples TRBV11-2 to TRBJ2-7, with 7 bases fitting TRBD1. Trimming removed 4 bases from V and 5 bases from J; junction bases left unmatched: 14. The CDR3 spans 16 residues. In germline, CDR1 is SGHAT, CDR2 FQNNGV. Here the CDR3 reads CASSYYAVQGFNEQYF. The CDR3 region has the DNA TGTGCCAGCAGCTATTATGCGGTACAGGGGTTCAACGAGCAGTACTTC.

The chain has TRBV18 and TRBJ2-7; 13 bases line up with TRBD2. With V trimmed by 6 bases and J by 2 bases, 4 bases remained unmatched. Germline V gene data show CDR1 as KGHSH and CDR2 as LQKENI. This CDR3 has 15 amino acids. The CDR3 is CASSRLAGGPYEQYF. CDR3 sequence (DNA): TGTGCCAGCTCGCGACTAGCGGGAGGACCCTACGAGCAGTACTTC.

The chain carries TRBV20-1 and TRBJ1-2, with unresolved D. V lost 2 bases, J lost 5 bases, and 6 bases lay in between. There are 11 residues in the CDR3. CDR1 and CDR2 from the germline V gene are DFQATT and SNEGSKA (reference sequence). The CDR3 spells CSARSGYGYTF. In DNA form, the CDR3 reads TGCAGTGCTAGATCCGGATATGGCTACACCTTC.

The chain couples TRBV30 to TRBJ1-4, with D perhaps matching TRBD1 (5 bases). The germline V and J ends were trimmed by 1 base and 8 bases, with 23 bases remaining between them. This CDR3 has 17 amino acids. CDR1 and CDR2 from the germline V gene are GTSNPN and SVGIG (reference sequence). CDR3 coding DNA: TGTGCCTGGAGTGGGGTACGGGCTTACGGAGGGGTCGAAAAACTGTTTTTT. It is translated as CAWSGVRAYGGVEKLFF. The full variable domain, completed using reference TRBV30 and TRBJ1-4, is SQTIHQWPATLVQPVGSPLSLECTVEGTSNPNLYWYRQAAGRGLQLLFYSVGIGQISSEVPQNLSASRPQDRQFILSSKKLLLSDSGFYLCAWSGVRAYGGVEKLFFGSGTQLSVL.

This chain uses TRBV10-3 with TRBJ2-3; the D gene is possibly TRBD2 (7 bases). Per germline, CDR1 ENHRY and CDR2 SYGVKD. This CDR3 has 15 residues. V was trimmed by 2 bases and J by 4 bases, leaving 13 bases between them. CDR3 DNA sequence: TGTGCCATCAGTGAGAGGGGGGGGTCGGCAGATACGCAGTATTTT. The encoded protein is CAISERGGSADTQYF.

V usage is TRBV6-4 and J usage is TRBJ2-7; TRBD1 aligns across 7 bases. In germline, CDR1 is MRHNA, CDR2 SNTAGT. CDR3 length: 17 amino acids. The J segment lost 4 bases and the V segment lost 2 bases, leaving 14 bases of the junction unmatched. The CDR3, as DNA: TGTGCCAGCAGTGACCAGAGGGGTAGACAGGGATTATACGAGCAGTACTTC. It translates to CASSDQRGRQGLYEQYF.

This clone was observed a handful of times. V and J are TRBV28 and TRBJ1-3; TRBD1 matches at 7 bases. V shed 8 bases, J shed 2 bases, and the junction held 6 bases outside the gene matches. Germline-derived CDR1 and CDR2 are MDHEN and SYDVKM. The CDR3 length is 14 residues. The CDR3: CASSGTETGNTIYF. CDR3 in DNA: TGTGCCAGCTCCGGGACAGAGACTGGAAACACCATATATTTT. Using reference TRBV28 and TRBJ1-3 for the parts outside the CDR3, the full variable domain is DVKVTQSSRYLVKRTGEKVFLECVQDMDHENMFWYRQDPGLGLRLIYFSYDVKMKEKGDIPEGYSVSREKKERFSLILESASTNQTSMYLCASSGTETGNTIYFGEGSWLTVV.

The genes are TRBV5-1 and TRBJ1-1; D not resolved. CDR3 size: 13 residues. Germline V lookup: CDR1 SGHRS, CDR2 YFSETQ. V was trimmed by 4 bases and J by 5 bases, leaving 12 bases between them. This CDR3 is CASSLLGGTEAFF. CDR3 bases: TGCGCCAGCAGCCTCCTTGGCGGTACTGAAGCTTTCTTT.

This chain connects TRBV7-8 to TRBJ2-5; D uncertain. V lost 8 bases, J lost 5 bases, and 3 bases lay in between. This CDR3 has 9 residues. Germline V gene lookup returns CDR1 SGHVS and CDR2 FQNEAQ. The CDR3 region is CASGETQYF. The CDR3, as DNA: TGTGCCAGCGGGGAGACCCAGTACTTC.

This clone was found once. J is TRBJ1-5 and V is TRBV7-2; D is ambiguous. V lost 1 base, J lost 3 bases, and 7 bases lay in between. This CDR3 comprises 14 residues. Germline values: CDR1 SGHTA, CDR2 FQGNSA. In nucleotides, the CDR3 is TGTGCCAGCAGCTTAGGGCCGTACAATCAGCCCCAGCATTTT. It specifies CASSLGPYNQPQHF.

The V and J genes are TRBV7-3 and TRBJ2-3; TRBD1 matches 7 bases. The V and J ends lost 4 bases and 1 base, in that order; junction bases with no gene match: 11. There are 17 residues in the CDR3. Germline V gene lookup returns CDR1 SGHTA and CDR2 FQGTGA. The CDR3 loop is CASSSGLRGPGTDTQYF. The CDR3 bases are TGTGCCAGCAGCTCCGGGCTTAGGGGGCCCGGCACAGATACGCAGTATTTT. Variable domain in full (rest from reference TRBV7-3 and TRBJ2-3): GAGVSQTPSNKVTEKGKYVELRCDPISGHTALYWYRQSLGQGPEFLIYFQGTGAADDSGLPNDRFFAVRPEGSVSTLKIQRTERGDSAVYLCASSSGLRGPGTDTQYFGPGTRLTVL.

The gene calls are TRBV27 and TRBJ1-2; 9 nucleotides align to TRBD1. J was trimmed by 8 bases and V by 5 bases; bases with no gene match: 9. The V gene's germline CDR1 is MNHEY and CDR2 SMNVEV (reference sequence). This CDR3 is built from 14 residues. In nucleotides, the CDR3 is TGTGCCAGCAGTCGACAACCAACAGGGGGCGGCTACACCTTC. Translation: CASSRQPTGGGYTF.

This sequence joins TRBV5-6 and TRBJ1-1, with 9 positions matching TRBD1. Germline values: CDR1 SGHDT, CDR2 YYEEEE. The junction had 13 bases not matched to a gene; V was cut back by 6 bases and J by 7 bases. The CDR3 is made up of 15 amino acids. CDR3 amino acids: CASTSGTGKVNEAFF. The CDR3 DNA is TGTGCCAGCACCTCGGGGACAGGGAAAGTCAATGAAGCTTTCTTT. Looking up the rest from reference TRBV5-6 and TRBJ1-1 gives the full variable domain: DAGVTQSPTHLIKTRGQQVTLRCSPKSGHDTVSWYQQALGQGPQFIFQYYEEEERQRGNFPDRFSGHQFPNYSSELNVNALLLGDSALYLCASTSGTGKVNEAFFGQGTRLTVV.

The gene calls are TRBV7-2 and TRBJ2-2; a weak D match, TRBD1 (5 bases). The CDR3 is made up of 13 amino acids. Trimming stripped 8 bases from V and 6 bases from J, with 13 bases between. The germline CDR1 and CDR2 sequences are SGHTA and FQGNSA. CDR3 sequence (DNA): TGTGCCAGCGCTATAAAGGGGTCCGGGGAGCTGTTTTTT. Translation: CASAIKGSGELFF.

V is TRBV4-1 and J is TRBJ1-3; unclear D gene. This CDR3 is 15 amino acids long. Germline V gene data show CDR1 as MGHRA and CDR2 as YSYEKL. With 1 base removed from V and 1 base from J, the gap between germline ends came to 8 bases. CDR3 sequence: CASSQGHFSGNTIYF. DNA for the CDR3: TGCGCCAGCAGCCAAGGACACTTTTCTGGAAACACCATATATTTT.

The chain links TRBV5-1 to TRBJ1-3; D gene unclear. The CDR3 is 14 residues long. V lost 2 bases to trimming and J lost 4 bases, with 10 bases between them. Germline V gives CDR1 SGHRS, CDR2 YFSETQ. This chain's CDR3 is CASSFEDSGNTIYF. Here the CDR3 DNA reads TGCGCCAGCAGCTTTGAGGATTCAGGAAACACCATATATTTT.

The gene calls are TRBV27 and TRBJ2-7; D assignment may be TRBD1 or TRBD2 (6 bases each). V dropped 3 bases and J dropped 1 base, with 10 bases sitting between them. The CDR3 sequence is 14 residues long. The germline CDR1 and CDR2 sequences are MNHEY and SMNVEV (reference sequence). The chain's CDR3 is CASSLGGRSYEQYF. CDR3 nucleotides: TGTGCCAGCAGTTTGGGGGGCCGGTCCTACGAGCAGTACTTC.

The chain uses TRBV5-1 and TRBJ1-4; D may be TRBD1 (5 bases). The CDR3 contains 14 residues. Germline-derived CDR1 and CDR2 are SGHRS and YFSETQ. V was clipped by 4 bases and J by 7 bases, with 14 bases between them. This chain's CDR3 is CASSLRGGGEKLFF. The CDR3, as DNA: TGCGCCAGCAGCCTACGGGGCGGAGGTGAAAAACTGTTTTTT.

The chain has TRBV29-1 and TRBJ2-1; the match to TRBD1 covers 9 bases. The CDR3 loop spans 14 amino acids. Germline V CDR1 and CDR2: SQVTM, ANQGSEA. The V gene end was trimmed by 7 bases and the J gene end by 2 bases; junction bases not matched to a gene: 6. The CDR3 coding sequence is TGCAGCGCCCGACAGGGGGTCACCTACAATGAGCAGTTCTTC. This sequence encodes CSARQGVTYNEQFF.

This clone was recorded only once. This rearrangement joins TRBV6-5 to TRBJ1-6; D is unclear. Trimming pared 0 bases from V and 7 bases from J, leaving 10 bases between. This CDR3 spans 15 amino acids. Germline lookup yields CDR1 MNHEY and CDR2 SVGAGI. Here the CDR3 DNA reads TGTGCCAGCAGTTACTCGGAAGGGAGAAATTCACCCCTCCACTTT. It translates to CASSYSEGRNSPLHF.